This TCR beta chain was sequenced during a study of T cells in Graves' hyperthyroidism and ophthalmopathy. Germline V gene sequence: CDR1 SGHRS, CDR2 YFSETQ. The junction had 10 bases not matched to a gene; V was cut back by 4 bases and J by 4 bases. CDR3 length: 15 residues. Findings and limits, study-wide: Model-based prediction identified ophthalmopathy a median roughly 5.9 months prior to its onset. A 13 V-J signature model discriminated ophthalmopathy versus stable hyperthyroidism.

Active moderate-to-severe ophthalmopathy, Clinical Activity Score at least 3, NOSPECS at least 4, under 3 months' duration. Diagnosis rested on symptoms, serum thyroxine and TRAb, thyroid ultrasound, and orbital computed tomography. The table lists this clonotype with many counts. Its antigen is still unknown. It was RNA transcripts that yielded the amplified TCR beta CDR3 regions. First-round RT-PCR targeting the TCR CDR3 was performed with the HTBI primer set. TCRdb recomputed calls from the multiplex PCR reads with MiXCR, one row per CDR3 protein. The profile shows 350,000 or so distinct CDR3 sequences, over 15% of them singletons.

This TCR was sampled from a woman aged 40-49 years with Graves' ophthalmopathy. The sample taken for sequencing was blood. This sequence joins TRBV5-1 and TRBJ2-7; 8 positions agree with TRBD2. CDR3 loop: CASSPRLARPYEQYF. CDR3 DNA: TGCGCCAGCAGCCCCAGACTAGCGAGACCATACGAGCAGTACTTC.